The sequence of this TCR beta chain was determined in a study of T cell changes during pregnancy in multiple sclerosis. Libraries were prepared by immunoSEQ multiplex PCR; TCRdb keeps only in-frame clonotypes and omits some of them. The table includes roughly 29,000 clones, 75% to 90% detected once. Germline trimming cut 4 bases from V and 4 bases from J; bases unmatched to any gene: 9. Germline V lookup: CDR1 LGHNA, CDR2 YSLEER. The CDR3 spans 16 residues. The TCR comes from a female donor with multiple sclerosis, enrolled in a pregnancy study. The genes are TRBV4-3 and TRBJ2-1; 8 positions match TRBD2. This sample comprised CD8+ T cells from peripheral blood mononuclear cells, obtained after pregnancy. The CDR3 DNA is TGCGCCAGCAGCCCACTGACTAGCGAGCAGTACAATGAGCAGTTCTTC. It encodes CASSPLTSEQYNEQFF.